This record looks at one T cell receptor (beta chain) sequence and its context. Antigen unknown. 60 Vbeta and 13 Jbeta primers were used in PCR. Assay used: immunoSEQ multiplex PCR; TCRdb lists only in-frame clones, some missing. The top ten clones hold under 5% of a sample with 150,000 to 200,000 clones, 84% of them seen once. This entry comes from a study of cytomegalovirus exposure and HLA in healthy donors. Across the study: The roughly 120 million unique TCR beta sequences, from roughly 180 million T cells, were found by an earlier analysis.

Overall study results and limits: The authors listed 164 TCR beta chains as cytomegalovirus-associated. Segments of the TCR beta V type were, in most cases, productive about 87% or about 30% of the time in an earlier analysis. It was reported that the classifier diagnosed cytomegalovirus status with high specificity and sensitivity in both the original and validation cohorts.

CDR1 SGHTS and CDR2 YDEGEE come from the germline V gene. The V and J ends lost 0 bases and 4 bases, in that order; junction bases with no gene match: 3. This CDR3 is built from 15 residues. This receptor was taken from a man younger than 35 in good health and CMV-seronegative. The rearrangement joins TRBV5-8 to TRBJ2-5, with TRBD2 matching 10 bases. What was sequenced was PBMCs. The CDR3 DNA is TGTGCCAGCAGCTTGGAGCTAGCGGGAGTAGAGACCCAGTACTTC. Its protein is CASSLELAGVETQYF.